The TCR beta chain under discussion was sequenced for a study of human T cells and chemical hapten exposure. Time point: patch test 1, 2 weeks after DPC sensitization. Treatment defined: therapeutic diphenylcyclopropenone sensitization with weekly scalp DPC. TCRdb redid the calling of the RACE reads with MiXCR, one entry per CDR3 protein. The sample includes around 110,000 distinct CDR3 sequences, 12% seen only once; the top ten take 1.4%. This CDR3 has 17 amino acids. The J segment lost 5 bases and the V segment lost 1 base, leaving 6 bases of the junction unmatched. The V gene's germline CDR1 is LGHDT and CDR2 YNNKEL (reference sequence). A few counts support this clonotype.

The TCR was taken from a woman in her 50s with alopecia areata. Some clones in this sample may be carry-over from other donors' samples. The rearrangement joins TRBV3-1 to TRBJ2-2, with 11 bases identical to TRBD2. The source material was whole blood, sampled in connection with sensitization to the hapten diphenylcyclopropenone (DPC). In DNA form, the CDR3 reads TGTGCCAGCAGCCAAGGATCCGGGACTAGCGGTACCGGGGAGCTGTTTTTT. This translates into CASSQGSGTSGTGELFF.